This record concerns one T cell receptor beta chain sequence. Its antigen remains unidentified. The data stem from a study of Ad26.COV2.S vaccination and SARS-CoV-2 variants. Study overall: It was the COV1001 Ad26.COV2.S trial arm that included the donor. Ad26.COV2.S given intramuscularly, once or twice 56 days apart. Study-wide findings and caveats: From the TCR breadth and depth analyses, total T cell responses may have been underestimated. Compared with placebo recipients, vaccine recipients had higher spike-specific TCR breadth.

The V end lost 2 bases, the J end lost 3 bases, and 11 bases lay between the germline ends. The CDR3 runs to 15 residues. In germline, CDR1 is MNHEY, CDR2 SVGEGT. Clones were read by immunoSEQ multiplex PCR, and TCRdb kept only the in-frame ones, dropping some. In the table there are just under 250,000 clones, around nine tenths of which are singletons. Specified treatment: over 15 received Ad26.COV2.S at low or high dose, single or two shots; about 5 received placebo; per-sample allocation not given. Sampling took place 63 days after the first vaccine or placebo injection. The sample was peripheral blood, taken in a trial of Ad26.COV2.S vaccine versus placebo. The origin of this receptor is a person aged 18 to 59 who received the Ad26.COV2.S COVID-19 vaccine or a placebo. V and J are TRBV6-2 or TRBV6-3 and TRBJ1-5; weak D call: TRBD1 (6 bases). In DNA, the CDR3 is TGTGCCAGCAGTTACCCGCGGACAGACAATCAGCCCCAGCATTTT. Its protein is CASSYPRTDNQPQHF.